The clone carrying this T cell receptor beta chain was found a few times. Antigen unknown. Mismatch with germline at one junction end may stem from a read error. CDR1 is DFQATT, CDR2 SNEGSKA, per germline (reference sequence). The CDR3 covers 11 residues. This sample was taken from a study of beta chain features in type 1 diabetes. Isolation of CD4+ naive, central memory, regulatory and stem cell-like memory cells was achieved by sorting via CD45RO/CCR7/CD25/CD127/CD95/CD27. Post-sort purity exceeded 98% for all sorted populations. Study observations and caveats: Significant though moderate, a shortening of TCRB CDR3s appeared in all four CD4+ subsets of Type 1 diabetes patients. Compared to healthy donors, patients appeared to have naive, central memory and Treg TCRB repertoires that were more alike.

Expressed TCRB transcripts were sequenced, since all the RNA that had been isolated was reverse transcribed. The table came from immunoSEQ multiplex PCR; TCRdb's copy has only in-frame clones and leaves some out. Among more than 550,000 clones, roughly 13% were seen once, and the ten largest hold 0.035% to 0.045%. Sample: naive CD4+ T cells from blood. The rearrangement links TRBV20-1 to TRBJ2-1; either TRBD1 or TRBD2 may supply D (5 bases each). The receptor comes from a man younger than 30 with type 1 diabetes. The CDR3 region is CSAVEITWGLF. The DNA of the CDR3 is TGCAGTGCTGTTGAAATTACTTGGGGACTCTTC.